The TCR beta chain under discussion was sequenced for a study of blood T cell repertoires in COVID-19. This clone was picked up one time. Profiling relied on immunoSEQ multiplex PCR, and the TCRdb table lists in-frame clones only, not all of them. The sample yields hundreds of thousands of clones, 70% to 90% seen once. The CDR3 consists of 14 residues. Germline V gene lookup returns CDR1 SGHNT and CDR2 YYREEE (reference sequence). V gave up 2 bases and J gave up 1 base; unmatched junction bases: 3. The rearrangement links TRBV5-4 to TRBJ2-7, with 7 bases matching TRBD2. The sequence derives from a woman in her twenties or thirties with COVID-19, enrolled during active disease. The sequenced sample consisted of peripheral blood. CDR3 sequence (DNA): TGTGCCAGCAGCTTCGGGGGGTGGTCCTACGAGCAGTACTTC. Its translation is CASSFGGWSYEQYF.